The clone carrying this TCR beta chain has just one count. The sample originates from a study of control samples from healthy donors and cancer patients. Assay used: immunoSEQ multiplex PCR; TCRdb lists only in-frame clones, some missing. Of about 110,000 clones listed, more than 75% were seen once; the top ten hold roughly 3.5%. The sequence derives from an older woman with lung cancer. The sample consisted of PBMCs.

CDR3 sequence reads: CASSLGHGETQYF. CDR3 in DNA: TGCGCCAGCAGCTTGGGGCACGGAGAGACCCAGTACTTC. V and J are TRBV5-1 and TRBJ2-5, with D unclear. Trimming removed 0 bases from V and 4 bases from J, with 7 bases in between. The CDR3 is 13 amino acids. From germline, CDR1 is SGHRS and CDR2 YFSETQ.